This T cell receptor (beta chain) emerged from a study of blood T cell repertoires in COVID-19. Across the whole study: Samples of COVID-19 (acute and convalescent) were obtained from the United States, Italy and Spain. In each case, the material was cDNA or gDNA derived from T cells, B-cell-depleted T cells, or PBMCs.

This clone has more than one count but fewer than ten. TCRdb keeps only in-frame clones here, not all; method: immunoSEQ multiplex PCR. The sample shows 350,000 to 500,000 clones, 80% to 90% of them seen only once. The Seattle patients, enrolled during active infection, were followed longitudinally. Trimming took 4 bases from V and 2 from J; bases not matched to a gene: 12. The CDR3 has 16 amino acids. Per germline, CDR1 GTSNPN and CDR2 SVGIG (reference sequence). V usage is TRBV30 and J usage is TRBJ2-3, with 7 bases fitting TRBD2. Sequenced material: peripheral blood. The sequence was collected from a man aged 18 to 35 with COVID-19, enrolled during active disease. CDR3 coding DNA: TGTGCCTGGATGGGAGGCCTTACTAGCGACACAGATACGCAGTATTTT. It translates to CAWMGGLTSDTDTQYF.